Listed below are T cell receptor beta chains from one sample, sequenced in a study of CD8 T cells in ankylosing spondylitis. TCRdb called the 5' RACE reads again in MiXCR, with one record for every CDR3 protein. The table records about 330,000 distinct CDR3 sequences, roughly 8% of them present only once. Sequencing was performed on blood, either unsorted or a sorted T cell fraction (not recorded which). The receptors originated from a male donor with ankylosing spondylitis. Each CDR3 is given with its conserved first and last residue. Each record gives: CDR3 protein, CDR3 DNA, clone size, J gene, V gene, D gene. A D gene is named only where the DNA matches it firmly. Size is omitted from some rows. Given values are once, few, many or a class for expanded clones.

CASSQDLRGDTEAFF TGTGCCAGCAGCCAAGATTTACGGGGAGACACTGAAGCTTTCTTT . TRBJ1-1 TRBV4-2 .
CASSLDLSGNEQFF TGCGCCAGCAGCTTGGACCTGAGTGGGAATGAGCAGTTCTTC many TRBJ2-1 TRBV5-1 .
CASSGGTGGYNEQFF TGTGCCAGCAGCGGAGGGACAGGGGGTTACAATGAGCAGTTCTTC few TRBJ2-1 TRBV5-4 TRBD1
CASSLRAGGPLSYNEQFF TGTGCCAGCAGCTTACGAGCGGGAGGGCCTCTGTCCTACAATGAGCAGTTCTTC many TRBJ2-1 TRBV11-2 TRBD2
CASGTAVTDTQYF TGCGCCAGTGGGACAGCCGTCACAGATACGCAGTATTTT . TRBJ2-3 TRBV5-1 TRBD1
CASSTGRGGEQYF TGTGCCAGCAGCACAGGGCGCGGAGGCGAGCAGTACTTC few TRBJ2-7 TRBV14 .
CASSQAPLLQSGYTF TGTGCCAGCAGCCAAGCCCCTTTGTTACAATCCGGCTACACCTTC few TRBJ1-2 TRBV14 .
CASRPGLAALTDTQYF TGCGCCAGCAGGCCGGGACTAGCGGCACTCACAGATACGCAGTATTTT . TRBJ2-3 TRBV5-1 TRBD2
CASSGRWGEQYF TGTGCCAGCAGCGGGAGATGGGGCGAGCAGTACTTC . TRBJ2-7 TRBV6-5 .
CASLPQTNYGYTF TGTGCCAGCCTCCCCCAGACTAACTATGGCTACACCTTC . TRBJ1-2 TRBV6-6 .
CSAEGEGGRAGYEQYF TGCAGTGCGGAAGGGGAAGGCGGGAGGGCCGGGTACGAGCAGTACTTC . TRBJ2-7 TRBV20-1 TRBD2
CSVGLGGEETQYF TGCAGCGTGGGACTAGGAGGTGAGGAGACCCAGTACTTC . TRBJ2-5 TRBV29-1 TRBD2
CASSQSMTVQETQYF TGTGCCAGCAGCCAATCGATGACAGTTCAAGAGACCCAGTACTTC . TRBJ2-5 TRBV4-2 .
CASSFKWASVSADEQYF TGTGCCAGCAGCTTTAAGTGGGCTAGCGTCTCCGCGGACGAGCAGTACTTC many TRBJ2-7 TRBV7-2 .
CASSAEQGFNSYEQYF TGTGCCAGCAGCGCAGAACAGGGATTCAACTCCTACGAGCAGTACTTC many TRBJ2-7 TRBV9 .
CASSLESSYNEQFF TGCGCCAGCAGCTTGGAGTCCTCCTACAATGAGCAGTTCTTC . TRBJ2-1 TRBV5-1 .
CASSLGTVMNTEAFF TGTGCCAGCTCACTTGGGACCGTCATGAACACTGAAGCTTTCTTT many TRBJ1-1 TRBV18 .
CASSLGLARDSNQPQHF TGTGCCAGCAGCTTAGGTTTGGCCAGAGATAGCAATCAGCCCCAGCATTTT few TRBJ1-5 TRBV7-6 .
CSARRGAFSYEQYF TGCAGTGCTAGACGTGGCGCTTTCTCCTACGAGCAGTACTTC few TRBJ2-7 TRBV20-1 .
CATSRKQGPHNEQFF TGTGCCACCAGCAGGAAACAGGGACCCCACAATGAGCAGTTCTTC . TRBJ2-1 TRBV15 .
CASSLGRPTGEMFF TGTGCCAGCAGTTTGGGGAGGCCGACCGGGGAGATGTTTTTT . TRBJ2-2 TRBV12-3/TRBV12-4 .
CASSQDIATGYGYTF TGTGCCAGCAGCCAAGATATCGCGACAGGCTATGGCTACACCTTC . TRBJ1-2 TRBV3-1 .
CASSLLTPGGNEQFF TGCGCCAGCAGCTTGCTTACTCCGGGGGGCAATGAGCAGTTCTTC many TRBJ2-1 TRBV5-1 TRBD2
CASRSGTANTGELFF TGCGCCAGCAGATCCGGGACAGCTAACACCGGGGAGCTGTTTTTT many TRBJ2-2 TRBV5-1 TRBD1
CASRRQGAPNTGELFF TGTGCCAGCAGGCGACAGGGGGCTCCTAACACCGGGGAGCTGTTTTTT many TRBJ2-2 TRBV13 TRBD1
CSAPSGRGHNEQFF TGCAGTGCTCCTAGCGGGAGGGGCCACAATGAGCAGTTCTTC many TRBJ2-1 TRBV20-1 TRBD2
CASSLAPQQETQYF TGCGCCAGCAGCTTGGCACCGCAACAAGAGACCCAGTACTTC . TRBJ2-5 TRBV5-1 .
CASSSLTWTQYF TGTGCCAGCAGCTCCCTAACGTGGACCCAGTACTTC many TRBJ2-5 TRBV7-2 .
CASRLAGASTDTQYF TGTGCCAGCAGGTTGGCAGGGGCTAGCACAGATACGCAGTATTTT . TRBJ2-3 TRBV5-4 .
CASSLAHLRPEAFF TGTGCCAGCAGTTTAGCGCATCTGAGGCCTGAAGCTTTCTTT many TRBJ1-1 TRBV12-3/TRBV12-4 .
CASSIQRWTRVSSYNEQFF TGTGCCAGTAGTATACAACGTTGGACTAGAGTAAGCTCCTACAATGAGCAGTTCTTC . TRBJ2-1 TRBV19 TRBD2
CASSPSGAVSGANVLTF TGTGCCAGCTCACCATCCGGTGCTGTTTCTGGGGCCAACGTCCTGACTTTC . TRBJ2-6 TRBV18 .
CASARGGGEAYGYTF TGTGCCAGCGCCCGGGGGGGGGGCGAAGCCTATGGCTACACCTTC few TRBJ1-2 TRBV7-2 .
CASSPGSSGNTIYF TGTGCCAGCAGCCCTGGATCCTCTGGAAACACCATATATTTT few TRBJ1-3 TRBV7-8 .
CASSLDSRPSATNEKLFF TGTGCCAGCAGCTTAGACTCTCGGCCCTCGGCAACTAATGAAAAACTGTTTTTT few TRBJ1-4 TRBV7-8 .
CASSLLTTATGELFF TGTGCCAGCAGCCTACTAACGACAGCCACCGGGGAGCTGTTTTTT few TRBJ2-2 TRBV14 .
CASSWEANYEQYF TGTGCCAGCAGCTGGGAGGCTAACTACGAGCAGTACTTC . TRBJ2-7 TRBV11-2 .
CAAGGRYSGELFF TGCGCAGCGGGGGGGAGGTATTCCGGGGAGCTGTTTTTT . TRBJ2-2 TRBV29-1 TRBD2
CASRQDRGRGFNQPQHF TGTGCCAGCCGCCAGGACCGCGGTAGGGGTTTCAATCAGCCCCAGCATTTT few TRBJ1-5 TRBV19 .
CSVEAFYNEQFF TGCAGCGTTGAGGCCTTCTACAATGAGCAGTTCTTC many TRBJ2-1 TRBV29-1 .
CASSSKSGAPYNEQFF TGCGCCAGCAGCTCAAAAAGCGGGGCCCCCTACAATGAGCAGTTCTTC few TRBJ2-1 TRBV4-3 TRBD2